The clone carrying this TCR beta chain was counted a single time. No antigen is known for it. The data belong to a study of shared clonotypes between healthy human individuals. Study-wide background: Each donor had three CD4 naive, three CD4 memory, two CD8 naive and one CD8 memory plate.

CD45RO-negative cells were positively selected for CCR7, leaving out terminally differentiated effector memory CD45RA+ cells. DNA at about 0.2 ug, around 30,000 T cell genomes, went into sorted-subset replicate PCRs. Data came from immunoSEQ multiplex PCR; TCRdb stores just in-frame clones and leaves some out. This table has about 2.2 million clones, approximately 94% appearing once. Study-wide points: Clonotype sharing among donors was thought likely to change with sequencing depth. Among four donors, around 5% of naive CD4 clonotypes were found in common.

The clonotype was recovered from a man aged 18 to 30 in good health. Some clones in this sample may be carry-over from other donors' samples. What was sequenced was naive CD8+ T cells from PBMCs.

As DNA, the CDR3 is TGTGCCAGCAGCACCTCCCTAGCGTACCAAGAGACCCAGTACTTC. Its protein product is CASSTSLAYQETQYF. This chain links TRBV9 with TRBJ2-5, with D possibly being TRBD2 (6 bases). V shed 4 bases and J shed 0 bases, with 13 bases lying between them. CDR1 and CDR2 (germline): SGDLS, YYNGEE. The CDR3 runs to 15 residues. Complete variable domain (other parts from reference TRBV9 and TRBJ2-5): DSGVTQTPKHLITATGQRVTLRCSPRSGDLSVYWYQQSLDQGLQFLIQYYNGEERAKGNILERFSAQQFPDLHSELNLSSLELGDSALYFCASSTSLAYQETQYFGPGTRLLVL.